This T cell receptor beta chain was sequenced for a study of T cell clonotyping in hematopoietic cell transplantation (dated by TCRdb to the early 2020s). Turning to the overall study: A total of some 130 blood samples were collected in the study from some 40 consecutive transplant recipients and their related donors. Recruitment of patients ran from September 2015 to early 2017, and follow-up continued until September 2020 or until death.

The time point label corresponds to: 100 days after allo-HCT. Blood from recipients was drawn roughly 28 days before transplant, then again at days 30, 100 and 180 after transplant. Using Nuclei Lysis Solution, genomic DNA was extracted from unfractionated peripheral blood mononuclear cells that were either fresh or cryopreserved. Per the germline V gene, SGHTA is the CDR1 and FQGNSA is the CDR2. Here V drops 7 bases and J drops 1 base, and the junction holds 5 bases not matched to any gene. The CDR3 covers 15 residues, taking in both the cysteine and the phenylalanine. Only the CDR3 part of the read is kept: 45 bases, read in frame from the first base. Worth noting for this clone: Its specific antigen is unknown. No clone much larger than this one lies a single base away; base qualities are absent.

Points the paper makes about the study in general: Sample size was limited, and cells were not sorted, so CD4 and CD8 repertoire contributions could not be separated. Inverse Simpson Index values from donors and from recipients before transplant predicted broader TCR repertoire diversity after transplant. Recipient repertoires showed only a small fraction of overlap with donor repertoires, and over 95% appeared de novo at the given depth. A decrease in recipient TCR diversity was observed after transplant, and a progressive increase in pathologically expanded clonotypes was seen from day 30 to day 180.

TCR beta CDR3 regions were amplified from genomic DNA with the immunoSEQ assay, a bias-controlled multiplex PCR using V- and J-specific primers. In a second PCR step, the CDR3 amplicons were tagged with a proprietary barcode plus Illumina adapter sequences. An Illumina MiSeq instrument was used for sequencing of the CDR3 libraries. In the paper's pipeline: Export and quality control were handled in immunoSEQ Analyzer 3.0, while downstream analyses relied on R Bioconductor and Immunarch. Only productive rearrangements in the normalized downsampled data set went into calculating the repertoire metrics. Pathologically expanded clonotypes were defined as those larger than 5 templates in the normalized cohort. The Inverse Simpson Index served as the measure of repertoire diversity. To capture all clonotypes, CMV-specificity analyses were performed on the non-normalized data set. Sourced from immuneACCESS, this table was stored by TCRdb with only in-frame sequences that have V and J called. A share of the clones is absent; for the studies checked, an unresolved V gene accounts for under half, and the remainder has no known explanation. Clonal size and the V and J genes are those of that table, whereas D and trimming came from the DNA. In all, the sample holds under 7,500 clones, and approximately 91% of those were seen once. The ten top clones hold roughly two fifths of the sample.

The rearranged chain carries TRBV7-2 and TRBJ2-1; 9 junctional bases match TRBD2. This receptor was identified in a female patient aged 50-59 years who had an allogeneic stem cell transplant from a related donor, so the T cells may come from the graft donor. Some clones in this sample may be carry-over from other donors' samples. Sequences were derived from peripheral blood mononuclear cells, sampled 100 days after allogeneic stem cell transplant. In nucleotides, the sequence is TGTGCCAGCACCTGGGCGGGGGGGTCCTACAATGAGCAGTTCTTC. This is translated as CASTWAGGSYNEQFF.